This TCR beta chain stems from a study of OX40 agonist ivuxolimab in advanced cancers. Turning to the study itself: Partial responses, seen in three patients, involved one hepatocellular carcinoma and two cutaneous melanomas.

The method was immunoSEQ multiplex PCR; TCRdb's version includes in-frame clones alone and lacks a portion of them. The table lists about 96,000 clones, under 85% of them singletons. V was shortened by 1 base and J by 1 base, with 13 bases between the two germline ends. Germline CDR1 is SGHDT and CDR2 is YYEEEE. This CDR3 has 16 residues. This sequence joins TRBV5-6 and TRBJ2-3, with D perhaps given as TRBD1 or TRBD2 (5 bases each). The sample was CD4+ or CD8+ T cells sorted from blood, taken in a trial of the OX40 agonist ivuxolimab. The receptor's source is an adult with an advanced solid tumor such as melanoma, head and neck, liver or kidney cancer. The CDR3 region is CASSLSGDPRTDTQYF. In nucleotides, the CDR3 is TGTGCCAGCAGCTTGTCCGGGGACCCGCGCACAGATACGCAGTATTTT.